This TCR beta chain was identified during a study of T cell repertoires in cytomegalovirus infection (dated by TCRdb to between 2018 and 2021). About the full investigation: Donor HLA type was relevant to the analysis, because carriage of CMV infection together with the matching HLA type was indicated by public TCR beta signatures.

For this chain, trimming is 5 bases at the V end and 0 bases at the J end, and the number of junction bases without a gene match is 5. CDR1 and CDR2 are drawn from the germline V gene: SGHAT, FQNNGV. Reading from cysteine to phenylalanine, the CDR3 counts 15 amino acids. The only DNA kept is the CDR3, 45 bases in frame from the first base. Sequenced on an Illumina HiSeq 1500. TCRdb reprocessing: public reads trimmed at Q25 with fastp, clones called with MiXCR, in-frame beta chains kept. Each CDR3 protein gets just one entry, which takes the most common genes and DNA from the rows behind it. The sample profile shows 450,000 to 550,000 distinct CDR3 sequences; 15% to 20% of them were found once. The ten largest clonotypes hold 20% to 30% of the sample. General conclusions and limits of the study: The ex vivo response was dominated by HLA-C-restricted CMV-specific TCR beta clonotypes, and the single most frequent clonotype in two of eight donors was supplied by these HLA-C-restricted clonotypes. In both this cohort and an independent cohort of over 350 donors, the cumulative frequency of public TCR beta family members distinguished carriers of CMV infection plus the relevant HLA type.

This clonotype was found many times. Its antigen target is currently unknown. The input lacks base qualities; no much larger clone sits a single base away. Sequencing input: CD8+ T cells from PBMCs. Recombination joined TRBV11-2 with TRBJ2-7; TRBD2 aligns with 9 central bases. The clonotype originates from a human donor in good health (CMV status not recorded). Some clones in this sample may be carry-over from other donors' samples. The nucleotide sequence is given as TGTGCCAGCAGCCTCGGTAGCGGGAGCTCCTACGAGCAGTACTTC. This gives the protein CASSLGSGSSYEQYF.